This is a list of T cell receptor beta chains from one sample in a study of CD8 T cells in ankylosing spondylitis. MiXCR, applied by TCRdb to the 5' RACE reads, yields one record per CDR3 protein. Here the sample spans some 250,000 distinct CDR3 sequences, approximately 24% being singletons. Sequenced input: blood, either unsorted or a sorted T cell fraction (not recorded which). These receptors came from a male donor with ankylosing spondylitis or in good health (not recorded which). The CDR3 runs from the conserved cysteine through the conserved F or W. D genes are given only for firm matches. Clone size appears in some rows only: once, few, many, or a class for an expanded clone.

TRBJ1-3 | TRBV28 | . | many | CASTTLPNSGNTIYF | TGTGCCAGCACGACTCTACCCAACTCTGGAAACACCATATATTTT
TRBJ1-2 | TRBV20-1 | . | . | CSAPGADHYGYTF | TGCAGTGCCCCTGGGGCGGACCACTATGGCTACACCTTC
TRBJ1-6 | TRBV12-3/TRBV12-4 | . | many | CASSPTENSPLHF | TGTGCCAGCTCTCCGACAGAGAATTCACCCCTCCACTTT
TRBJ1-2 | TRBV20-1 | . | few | CSAGRQVINYGYTF | TGCAGTGCTGGCCGACAGGTCATAAACTATGGCTACACCTTC
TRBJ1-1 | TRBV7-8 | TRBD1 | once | CASSSRDRGSNTEAFF | TGTGCCAGCAGCTCCCGGGACAGGGGATCGAACACTGAAGCTTTCTTT
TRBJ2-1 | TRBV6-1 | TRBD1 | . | CASRVIRDRGDEQFF | TGTGCCAGCAGAGTAATTAGGGACAGGGGAGATGAGCAGTTCTTC
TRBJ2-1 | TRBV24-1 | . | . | CATSDRGPEQFF | TGTGCCACCAGTGACCGGGGACCGGAGCAGTTCTTC
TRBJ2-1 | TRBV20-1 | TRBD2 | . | CSARARTSGGYNEQFF | TGCAGTGCTAGAGCCAGGACTAGCGGGGGGTACAATGAGCAGTTCTTC
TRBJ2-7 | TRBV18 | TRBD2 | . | CASSGGGGEQYF | TGTGCCAGCTCCGGCGGGGGGGGCGAGCAGTACTTC
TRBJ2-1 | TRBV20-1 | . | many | CSASPQAPLIIYNEQFF | TGCAGTGCTAGCCCCCAGGCCCCGCTTATTATTTACAATGAGCAGTTCTTC
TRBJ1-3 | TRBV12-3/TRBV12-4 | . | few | CALARSFSGNTIYF | TGTGCCTTAGCCCGGTCCTTCTCTGGAAACACCATATATTTT
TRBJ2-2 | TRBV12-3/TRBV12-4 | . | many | CASTHSNGATGELFF | TGTGCCAGCACCCATAGTAACGGGGCCACCGGGGAGCTGTTTTTT